The entry that follows covers one T cell receptor beta chain sequence. Antigen specificity is unknown. This entry is derived from a study of cytotoxic CD8 clonotypes in ibrutinib-treated CLL. Looking at the study overall: A median about twelve months of treatment, range 6 to 36, preceded the collection of response samples. The study's findings and limits: Having risen at ibrutinib response, clonality had fallen back toward baseline by progression. Public clonotypes, found uncommonly, either contracted or stayed stable on treatment.

The germline CDR1 and CDR2 sequences are LNHDA and SQIVND (reference sequence). This CDR3 comprises 14 residues. The V and J ends lost 5 bases and 0 bases respectively, with 10 bases between them. Assay used: immunoSEQ multiplex PCR; TCRdb lists only in-frame clones, some missing. This sample has roughly 23,000 clones, with roughly four fifths found just once. Genomic DNA in an amount of approximately 1.9 micrograms was extracted from cryopreserved PBMCs and used for the preparation of TCR beta libraries. The rearrangement uses TRBV19 and TRBJ1-1; D is possibly TRBD1 (6 bases). This material consisted of PBMCs, taken before ibrutinib treatment. This receptor was obtained from a human donor with chronic lymphocytic leukemia. Here the CDR3 reads CASSLGTLNTEAFF. CDR3 coding DNA: TGTGCCAGTAGTCTAGGGACACTGAACACTGAAGCTTTCTTT.